This passage covers 2 T cell receptor beta chains from one sample sequenced in a study of T cell repertoires in cytomegalovirus infection. TCRdb fed the reads into MiXCR, producing one record per CDR3 protein. Of about 160,000 distinct CDR3 sequences in the sample, approximately 17% were seen once. The specimen was CD8+ T cells from PBMCs. The receptors here all came from a human donor in good health (CMV status not recorded). Some clones in this sample may be carry-over from other donors' samples.

The V and J genes are TRBV7-9 and TRBJ1-1; 8 bases agree with TRBD1. V was pared by 3 bases and J by 2 bases, with 5 bases of the junction left unmatched. Germline V gene data show CDR1 as SEHNR and CDR2 as FQNEAQ (reference sequence). The CDR3 extends over 15 amino acids. The CDR3 nucleotides read TGTGCCAGCAGCTTCCCGACAGGGGCAAACACTGAAGCTTTCTTT. It specifies CASSFPTGANTEAFF.

This clonotype was found a few times. The rearrangement links TRBV14 to TRBJ1-1; 8 nucleotides match TRBD1. The J segment lost 4 bases and the V segment lost 1 base, leaving 14 bases of the junction unmatched. This CDR3 comprises 18 residues. Germline CDR1 reads SGHDN; CDR2 reads FVKESK. The CDR3 here is CASSQAGQGLRVGTEAFF. In nucleotides, the CDR3 is TGTGCCAGCAGCCAAGCCGGACAGGGTTTGAGGGTGGGCACTGAAGCTTTCTTT. The full variable domain, with the rest looked up from reference TRBV14 and TRBJ1-1, is EAGVTQFPSHSVIEKGQTVTLRCDPISGHDNLYWYRRVMGKEIKFLLHFVKESKQDESGMPNNRFLAERTGGTYSTLKVQPAELEDSGVYFCASSQAGQGLRVGTEAFFGQGTRLTVV.